Sequencing of this T cell receptor (beta chain) was carried out in a study of CD8+ T cells in alopecia areata. Study background: Severity was scored as percentage of affected scalp area in treated patients.

The study, taken as a whole, reports: Greater clonality was observed in lesional scalp samples, especially alopecia totalis/universalis, versus normal scalp. Because of a solitary nonresponder, the connection of baseline CD8+ expansion to response stays uncertain.

Losses at the gene ends were 4 bases for V and 6 bases for J; bases not matched to a gene: 11. Per germline, CDR1 SGHTA and CDR2 FQGTGA. This CDR3 contains 18 residues. As the sequencing template, cDNA was produced by extracting RNA and reverse transcribing it. The repertoire was sequenced with immunoSEQ multiplex PCR; TCRdb's copy has only in-frame clones and lacks some. The sample holds some 150,000 clones, about three fifths seen once. Treatment of the sample: oral pan-JAK inhibitor, 5-10 mg twice daily. Starting from PBMCs, sorting isolated CD4+ and CD8+ T cells. In the case of this clone: What it binds is not known.

This rearrangement joins TRBV7-3 to TRBJ2-2, with 13 nucleotides matching TRBD2. This receptor was identified in a human donor with alopecia areata. Here the sequenced sample was CD4+ T cells sorted from blood, taken between weeks 55 and 70, from a patient treated with tofacitinib. The DNA of the CDR3 is TGTGCCAGCAGCTCGCCTGGGACTAGCGGGGCTTTGGCCGGGGAGCTGTTTTTT. Translated: CASSSPGTSGALAGELFF.